A selection of T cell receptor beta chains follows, all from one sample in a study of CD8 T cells in Susac syndrome. Each CDR3 protein gets one entry after TCRdb re-called the immunoSEQ multiplex PCR reads with MiXCR. The sample shows some 200,000 distinct CDR3 sequences, over 90% of them seen only once. Sequenced input: CD4+ T cells from PBMCs. The receptors shown here come from a human donor with multiple sclerosis. Both conserved end residues are part of each CDR3. The D gene is left open where the match is weak. A row's size may be missing; if present it is once, few, many or a size class.

j_gene,v_gene,abundance,d_gene,CDR3nt,CDR3aa
TRBJ2-2,TRBV20-1,.,.,TGCAGTGCTAGACCCGACGGTACCGGGGAGCTGTTTTTT,CSARPDGTGELFF
TRBJ2-3,TRBV18,.,.,TGTGCCAGCGCAACCACAGATACGCAGTATTTT,CASATTDTQYF
TRBJ2-5,TRBV20-1,.,.,TGCAGTGCCGCCCCTAGGACCAAGATGACCCAGTACTTC,CSAAPRTKMTQYF
TRBJ1-2,TRBV20-1,.,.,TGCAGATGGGGGAATGGCTACACCTTC,CRWGNGYTF
TRBJ2-5,TRBV4-1,.,.,TGCGCCAGCAGCCAAAGGACGGACCAAGAGACCCAGTACTTC,CASSQRTDQETQYF
TRBJ1-6,TRBV20-1,.,.,TGCAGTGCTATGTCCACAGGGTGGGATAATTCACCCCTCCACTTT,CSAMSTGWDNSPLHF
TRBJ2-7,TRBV10-3,few,.,TGTGCCATCAGTGAGTCGGGTGGCGAGCAGTACTTC,CAISESGGEQYF
TRBJ2-5,TRBV21-1,.,.,TGTGCCAGCACCGAGCGGGACAGGGAGGGAGAGACCCAGTACTTC,CASTERDREGETQYF
TRBJ2-7,TRBV4-2,.,TRBD2,TGTGCCAGCAGCCAAAGGCGGCTAGCGGGAGCTGACGAGCAGTACTTC,CASSQRRLAGADEQYF
TRBJ1-1,TRBV20-1,.,.,TGCAGTGCTAGCGAGGACGTAACCACTGAAGCTTTCTTT,CSASEDVTTEAFF
TRBJ2-7,TRBV7-9,.,.,TGTGCCAGCAGCTTAGGCGTGGCTAGCGCCTACGAGCAGTACTTC,CASSLGVASAYEQYF
TRBJ1-1,TRBV30,.,TRBD1,TGTGCCTGGAGCCCGGCCGGGACAGGGAGAAGGAAGGCTTTCTTT,CAWSPAGTGRRKAFF
TRBJ2-1,TRBV12-3/TRBV12-4,.,.,TGTGCCAGCAGCCGTGGGACTCTCCATACCAACAATGAGCAGTTCTTC,CASSRGTLHTNNEQFF
TRBJ2-3,TRBV7-3,.,.,TGTGCCAGCAGCTCGACTAAAACCACAGATACGCAGTATTTT,CASSSTKTTDTQYF
TRBJ2-7,TRBV3-1,.,TRBD1,TGTGCCAGCAGCCCCGGACAGGGCACGTCCTACGAGCAGTACTTC,CASSPGQGTSYEQYF
TRBJ2-5,TRBV14,.,.,TGTGCCAGCAGCCCAGGGTTCGAGACCCAGTACTTC,CASSPGFETQYF
TRBJ2-7,TRBV5-4,.,TRBD2,TGTGCCAGCAGCGCCGGGACTAGCGGGCGGGAGCAGTACTTC,CASSAGTSGREQYF
TRBJ1-6,TRBV20-1,.,.,TGCAGTGCTAGAGAGATCAGGGGAGGAAATTCACCCCTCCACTTT,CSAREIRGGNSPLHF
TRBJ2-3,TRBV28,.,.,TGTGCCAGCAGTCCCGGGACTTACACGCAGTATTTT,CASSPGTYTQYF
TRBJ1-2,TRBV29-1,.,TRBD1,TGCAGCGTTGGGGGAGGACAGGGATCTGATGGCTACACCTTC,CSVGGGQGSDGYTF
TRBJ1-2,TRBV29-1,.,.,TGCAGCGTGGCGAGATCAGGAGACTATGGCTACACCTTC,CSVARSGDYGYTF
TRBJ2-4,TRBV4-2,.,TRBD2,TGTGCCAGCAGCCGCGGACTAGCGGGGGAAGCCAAAAACATTCAGTACTTC,CASSRGLAGEAKNIQYF
TRBJ2-5,TRBV5-1,.,.,TGCGCCAGCAGGGGAGGCTTGGAGACCCAGTACTTC,CASRGGLETQYF
TRBJ2-7,TRBV2,.,TRBD2,TGTGCCAGCAGGGTGAGCGGGATATACGAGCAGTACTTC,CASRVSGIYEQYF
TRBJ2-3,TRBV5-1,.,TRBD2,TGCGCCAGCAGCTTCCTAGCGGGAGGATCCGATACGCAGTATTTT,CASSFLAGGSDTQYF
TRBJ1-1,TRBV3-1,.,.,TGTGCCAGCAGTCCTGCATCCCATGGGGGGATGAAACGAATCTTT,CASSPASHGGMKRIF
TRBJ2-5,TRBV12-3/TRBV12-4,.,TRBD1,TGTGCCAGCAGGCTTGGGACAGAATGGGGAGAGACCCAGTACTTC,CASRLGTEWGETQYF
TRBJ2-3,TRBV5-1,.,.,TGCGCCAGCAGTCCGGGACCGATGACAGATACGCAGTATTTT,CASSPGPMTDTQYF
TRBJ1-5,TRBV5-1,.,TRBD1,TGCGCCAGCGCCGACAGGGTGGGTGATCAGCCCCAGCATTTT,CASADRVGDQPQHF
TRBJ1-4,TRBV9,.,.,TGTGCCAGCTCGTTAGGGGAGAGGGATGAAAAACTGTTTTTT,CASSLGERDEKLFF
TRBJ2-3,TRBV2,.,.,TGTGCCAGCAGTGAGAGGTACACAGATACGCAGTATTTT,CASSERYTDTQYF
TRBJ2-1,TRBV24-1,.,.,TGTGCCACCAGTGATGGGGGCGGGCCTTACAATGAGCAGTTCTTC,CATSDGGGPYNEQFF